This T cell receptor (beta chain) was retrieved from a study of blood T cell repertoires in COVID-19. Study information: Samples representing acute and convalescent COVID-19 were sourced from the United States, Italy and Spain.

Per the original data handling: How many nucleated cells were present was estimated from reference gene primer amplification. Assay: immunoSEQ multiplex PCR; the TCRdb copy retains only in-frame clones and omits some. V and J calls and clone size are those listed in that table; D and trimming were worked out from the DNA. The data hold 200,000 to 250,000 clones, with 84% observed a single time. V gave up 5 bases and J gave up 7 bases, with 14 bases separating them. The CDR3 has 13 residues. Germline V CDR1 and CDR2: KGHDR, SFDVKD. This clone was observed a handful of times. The genes are TRBV24-1 and TRBJ2-7; weak D call: TRBD1 (6 bases). This TCR was recovered from a woman aged 80 or over with active or convalescent COVID-19. The sample taken for sequencing was peripheral blood. CDR3 sequence reads: CATSAAPRGEQYF. The CDR3, as DNA: TGTGCCACCAGTGCGGCACCTAGGGGGGAGCAGTACTTC.